The 9 T cell receptor beta chains below were found in one sample sequenced in a study of tumor-infiltrating lymphocytes in oesophageal squamous cell carcinoma. TCRdb used MiXCR to reprocess the PCR reads, holding one entry per CDR3 protein. The sample has 20,000 or so distinct CDR3 sequences; around 40% are singletons. Material for sequencing was normal esophageal tissue next to the tumor. These receptors were obtained from a female donor with esophageal squamous cell carcinoma.

In regard to this clonotype: One junction end does not reproduce the germline sequence, and a read error may be involved. The chain joins TRBV28 to TRBJ2-3; the D gene is possibly TRBD1 (5 bases). This CDR3 comprises 12 residues. Germline CDR1 MDHEN, CDR2 SYDVKM. CDR3 in amino acids: CASRRQSSPLHF. CDR3 sequence (DNA): TGTGCCAGCAGGCGACAGTCTTCACCCCTCCACTTC.

The rearrangement joins TRBV12-3 or TRBV12-4 to TRBJ1-1; D not certain. The ends were cut back, 6 bases at V and 5 bases at J, with 19 bases in the middle. CDR3 size: 15 residues. CDR3 sequence: CASRPYAGGGTEAFF. The CDR3 coding sequence is TGTGCCAGCAGACCCTACGCAGGTGGTGGTACTGAAGCTTTCTTT.

The genes are TRBV7-8 and TRBJ2-7; TRBD1 matches 9 bases. The CDR3 extends over 17 amino acids. Per the germline V gene, CDR1 is SGHVS and CDR2 is FQNEAQ. The V gene end was trimmed by 4 bases and the J gene end by 4 bases; junction bases not matched to a gene: 14. The CDR3 region is CASSSGRLGQGTYEQYF. CDR3 coding DNA: TGTGCCAGCAGCTCTGGGCGTTTAGGACAGGGGACGTACGAGCAGTACTTC. Drawing the rest from reference TRBV7-8 and TRBJ2-7, the complete variable domain is GAGVSQSPRYKVAKRGQDVALRCDPISGHVSLFWYQQALGQGPEFLTYFQNEAQLDKSGLPSDRFFAERPEGSVSTLKIQRTQQEDSAVYLCASSSGRLGQGTYEQYFGPGTRLTVT.

This clonotype was seen repeatedly, ten times or more. This chain joins TRBV6-1 and TRBJ1-1, with 11 bases identical to TRBD1. The CDR3 spans 17 residues. V dropped 5 bases and J dropped 4; count of bases not matched to a gene: 12. Germline V gene sequence: CDR1 MNHNS, CDR2 SASEGT. CDR3 protein: CASSPLGQGAGGTEAFF. The CDR3 nucleotides read TGTGCCAGCAGTCCGCTCGGACAGGGGGCAGGTGGCACTGAAGCTTTCTTT.

This clonotype showed up many times. The gene calls are TRBV27 and TRBJ2-7; D is uncertain. Per the germline V gene, CDR1 is MNHEY and CDR2 is SMNVEV (reference sequence). This CDR3 spans 10 amino acids. Trimming cost V 8 bases and J 5 bases, with 7 bases left between them. CDR3 DNA: TGTGCCAGCCCCCTGGACGAGCAGTACTTC. Residues: CASPLDEQYF.

About this clonotype: The CDR3 carries no conserved terminal phenylalanine or tryptophan, so it likely arises from a read error. The DNA is left out, because the CDR3 cannot be placed on it with certainty; the CDR3 is given as TCRdb lists it. The chain has TRBV28 and TRBJ2-7; TRBD2, the D gene given by the table, was not confirmed from the DNA. The CDR3 has 15 amino acids, counting both end residues. From germline, CDR1 is MDHEN and CDR2 SYDVKM. The CDR3 loop reads CASSFVTMGGYTFGS.

V usage is TRBV7-3 and J usage is TRBJ2-6, with a possible D match to TRBD1 (6 bases). V shed 5 bases and J shed 4 bases, with 12 bases lying between them. Germline V lookup: CDR1 SGHTA, CDR2 FQGTGA. CDR3 size: 15 residues. The CDR3 coding sequence is TGTGCCAGCAGCGTCACAGGGAGCGGGGCCAACGTCCTGACTTTC. This gives the protein CASSVTGSGANVLTF.

Remarks on this clonotype: Its ends do not fully match the called genes, so a read error is possible. This chain uses TRBV7-9 with TRBJ2-1; 8 nucleotides agree with TRBD1. This CDR3 spans 14 amino acids. Germline V gives CDR1 SEHNR, CDR2 FQNEAQ (reference sequence). CDR3 nucleotide sequence: TGTGCCAGCAGTTCAGCAGGGGGCGAGCGAAAACTGTACTTC. Translated, it gives CASSSAGGERKLYF.

At least ten counts were recorded for this clonotype. The chain uses TRBV18 and TRBJ2-3; TRBD2 matches 8 bases. CDR1 and CDR2 from the germline V gene are KGHSH and LQKENI. Germline trimming cut 4 bases from V and 1 base from J; bases unmatched to any gene: 4. CDR3 length: 15 amino acids. CDR3 coding DNA: TGTGCCAGCTCACTCATTAGCGGGGGCACAGATACGCAGTATTTT. It encodes CASSLISGGTDTQYF. The full variable domain, rest sourced from reference TRBV18 and TRBJ2-3, is NAGVMQNPRHLVRRRGQEARLRCSPMKGHSHVYWYRQLPEEGLKFMVYLQKENIIDESGMPKERFSAEFPKEGPSILRIQQVVRGDSAAYFCASSLISGGTDTQYFGPGTRLTVL.